This TCR beta chain comes out of a study of T cells in Graves' hyperthyroidism and ophthalmopathy. V shed 4 bases and J shed 0 bases, with 10 bases lying between them. The CDR3 spans 15 residues. Germline CDR1 MNHNS, CDR2 SASEGT. This clonotype was counted ten times or more. The TCR beta CDR3 regions underwent amplification using RNA transcripts as the source. During a first-round RT-PCR of the TCR CDR3, the HTBI primer set was used. From the multiplex PCR reads, TCRdb called clonotypes with MiXCR, one entry per CDR3 protein. The sample includes approximately 610,000 distinct CDR3 sequences, about a sixth of them seen just once.

The V and J genes are TRBV6-1 and TRBJ2-1; D gene unclear. The clonotype originates from a woman younger than 30 with Graves' hyperthyroidism. The sequenced material came from blood. CDR3 nucleotide sequence: TGTGCCAGCAGTGGGACGGCGAGCTCCTACAATGAGCAGTTCTTC. Translating gives CASSGTASSYNEQFF.